The T cell receptor beta chain described here comes from a study of CD8 T cells in ankylosing spondylitis. Broader study findings: The clones that were linked to disease were reported to be significantly enriched in matched synovial fluid samples from ankylosing spondylitis patients.

Unmatched junction bases numbered 8, after V lost 5 bases and J lost 6 bases. Germline values: CDR1 MNHEY, CDR2 SVGAGI. The CDR3 length is 16 residues. As to this clonotype: As yet, its antigen is unknown.

From the 5' RACE reads, TCRdb called clonotypes with MiXCR, one entry per CDR3 protein. The profile shows hundreds of thousands of distinct CDR3 sequences, about a fifth of them singletons. The chain couples TRBV6-5 to TRBJ1-4; 11 bases match TRBD1. The receptor comes from a female donor with ankylosing spondylitis or in good health (not recorded which). Specimen: blood, either unsorted or a sorted T cell fraction (not recorded which). In DNA form, the CDR3 reads TGTGCCAGCAGTCAACTACCGGGACAGGGGGATGAAAAACTGTTTTTT. Protein: CASSQLPGQGDEKLFF.